This T cell receptor beta chain is drawn from a study of post-analysis software for immune sequencing data (dated by TCRdb to between 2014 and 2017). For the wider study: Recorded disease courses included relapsing-remitting, secondary progressive and progressive-relapsing multiple sclerosis, with some patients lacking subtype annotation. Patient repertoires were compared against roughly 11 previously published healthy control repertoires from donors aged roughly 6 to 26 years. A subset of samples was prepared in parallel using single-end sample barcoding, then pooled and co-amplified after Illumina adapter ligation. Overall study outcomes, separate from this receptor: Strong co-clustering of samples prepared in the same batch was shown by direct clustering with F measure, prompting a batch-effect correction. The multiple sclerosis patient group was slightly younger than the control group. Significantly lower normalized Chao1 diversity was found in multiple sclerosis patients than in controls, suggesting substantial peripheral T-cell clonal expansion.

TCR beta repertoires were profiled from peripheral blood of 10 to 15 young patients with multiple sclerosis to demonstrate the VDJtools post-analysis software. The multiple sclerosis patients were children and adolescents between roughly 6 and 16 years of age. This clonotype came up a few times. Its antigen is currently not known. Qualities for individual bases were not recorded, and no much larger clone is one base off. Libraries were made using PCR. Sequencing used an Illumina HiSeq 2500. To reduce PCR and sequencing biases, unique molecular identifiers were incorporated into the TCR beta cDNA libraries. Some 500,000 cDNA molecules were obtained per 1 to 10 million input T cells, so each molecule approximated one T cell. The patient libraries were prepared and sequenced with the same protocol used for the earlier healthy control dataset. Within a given batch, samples were prepared together, multiplexed and sequenced on the same HiSeq lane. The paper's data handling went like this. MIGEC was used to process the raw barcoded reads, and molecular identifier groups with only a single read were discarded before consensus assembly and CDR3 extraction. Clonotype tables were post-analysed with VDJtools, normalizing diversity by down-sampling all datasets to the smallest sample size. Repertoire overlap clustering matched CDR3 amino acid but not nucleotide sequences to correct batch-related cross-sample contamination. The public sequencing data were trimmed at Q25 with fastp and processed into clonotypes with MiXCR by TCRdb, which kept only in-frame beta chains. Every CDR3 protein is listed once, alongside the most common genes and DNA of its rows. In this record, the V and J calls reflect TCRdb's handling and not the investigators' own analysis. The sample records around 400,000 distinct CDR3 sequences, 30% to 40% of which are singletons. 7.5% to 8.5% of the sample rests with the top ten.

This receptor was identified in a girl aged 2 to 9 with multiple sclerosis. The sequencing input was blood.

The CDR3 reads as follows: CASGDDRVENTEAFF. The sequenced DNA is TGTGCCAGCGGGGATGACAGGGTCGAGAACACTGAAGCTTTCTTT. The chain couples TRBV6-5 to TRBJ1-1; 7 of the junction bases match TRBD1. In the germline V gene, CDR1 corresponds to MNHEY and CDR2 to SVGAGI. Unmatched junction bases come to 10, with V trimmed by 8 bases and J by 1 base. The CDR3 has 15 amino acids, counting the end cysteine and phenylalanine. Here the CDR3 DNA is all that survives: 45 bases in frame from base 1.